The present T cell receptor (beta chain) was sequenced within a study of neoadjuvant nivolumab and ipilimumab in lung cancer. Whole-study findings and limits: TCR clonality did not significantly correlate with pathologic tumor regression. Resected tumors had greater TCR richness and clonality than uninvolved lung. TCR sequencing covered a small number of samples.

CDR1 and CDR2 from the germline V gene are SGHTA and FQGNSA. The CDR3 is 15 amino acids. V was cut by 0 bases and J by 4 bases, with 13 bases left in between. Data came from immunoSEQ multiplex PCR; TCRdb stores just in-frame clones and leaves some out. The table shows roughly 13,000 clones, with approximately 95% occurring only once. On this clone itself: Its antigen is undetermined.

This specimen consisted of peripheral blood, obtained after neoadjuvant nivolumab, alone or with ipilimumab, at or shortly before surgery. The chain combines TRBV7-2 with TRBJ2-7; the D gene is possibly TRBD1 (6 bases). This sequence was found in an adult with non-small cell lung cancer. CDR3 amino acids: CASSLARDIEYEQYF. CDR3 in DNA: TGTGCCAGCAGCTTAGCGAGGGACATTGAATACGAGCAGTACTTC.